This is a list of T cell receptor beta chains from one sample in a study of cytomegalovirus exposure and HLA in healthy donors. The assay was immunoSEQ multiplex PCR, and TCRdb's table has in-frame clones only and misses some. The sample carries under 250,000 clones, over 70% recorded once. The sequencing sample was made of PBMCs. The receptors shown here come from a boy between 2 and 10 years old in good health and CMV-seronegative. Both conserved end residues are trimmed from each CDR3. Clone size is stated in some rows and not others, as once, few, many or a class when expanded.

J gene: TRBJ2-1; clone size: -; V gene: TRBV27; CDR3 protein: ASSLQTGGNEQF
J gene: TRBJ1-5; clone size: few; V gene: TRBV6-1; CDR3 protein: ASGASNQPQH
J gene: TRBJ1-5; clone size: few; V gene: TRBV19; CDR3 protein: ASSVGQGSNQPQH
J gene: TRBJ2-2; clone size: -; V gene: TRBV2; CDR3 protein: ASSETGGPGELF
J gene: TRBJ1-5; clone size: few; V gene: TRBV6-1; CDR3 protein: ASSGTGHSNQPQH
J gene: TRBJ1-4; clone size: -; V gene: TRBV9; CDR3 protein: ASSLDRLGEKLF
J gene: TRBJ1-1; clone size: once; V gene: TRBV5-1; CDR3 protein: ASSLGLGDTEAF
J gene: TRBJ1-1; clone size: -; V gene: TRBV27; CDR3 protein: ASSWRGMNTEAF
J gene: TRBJ2-3; clone size: -; V gene: TRBV2; CDR3 protein: ASSEMASGASDTQY
J gene: TRBJ2-5; clone size: -; V gene: TRBV29-1; CDR3 protein: SAHREQETQY
J gene: TRBJ1-4; clone size: -; V gene: TRBV30; CDR3 protein: AWSVRAGFGKLF
J gene: TRBJ2-1; clone size: -; V gene: TRBV5-4; CDR3 protein: ASSLVPPGNEQF
J gene: TRBJ2-3; clone size: -; V gene: TRBV6-4; CDR3 protein: ASSDLEDTQY
J gene: TRBJ1-5; clone size: -; V gene: TRBV6-1; CDR3 protein: ASSEGGGQPQH
J gene: TRBJ2-7; clone size: -; V gene: TRBV7-9; CDR3 protein: ASRPGLADYEQY